This T cell receptor (beta chain) was observed in a study of CD4+ T cells in melanoma. The germline CDR1 and CDR2 sequences are MGHDK and SYGVNS. Trimming stripped 1 base from V and 5 bases from J, with 11 bases between. The CDR3 length is 14 residues. TCRdb's table, derived via immunoSEQ multiplex PCR, lists solely in-frame clones and lacks some. The table includes fewer than 11,000 clones, roughly 80% detected once. Study-level findings and limits: Diverse differentiation states were reported for melanoma neoantigen-specific CD4+ T cells. CD8+ T cell, macrophage and B cell function reportedly correlated with neoantigen-specific CD4+ T cells.

As regards this clone: Its matching antigen is unknown.

The material sequenced was cells from a culture (not recorded whether cultured in vitro). J is TRBJ2-5 and V is TRBV25-1, with D possibly being TRBD1 or TRBD2 (6 bases each). This receptor was obtained from a human donor with melanoma. The CDR3 sequence is CASSELGGRETQYF. Here the CDR3 DNA reads TGTGCCAGCAGTGAATTGGGGGGCCGGGAGACCCAGTACTTC.